The 11 T cell receptor beta chains below all came from one sample that was sequenced in a study of tumor and adjacent non-tumor tissue in lung cancer. TCRbeta libraries were built with three rounds of nested PCR, modified from ARM-PCR. One entry per CDR3 protein results from TCRdb running MiXCR on the multiplex PCR reads. Of under 150,000 distinct CDR3 sequences listed, roughly 70% are singletons. This sample's RNA came from whole unsorted tissue. Sequencing was done on a sample of lung tumor tissue. These receptors all stem from a man aged 60 to 69 with small cell lung cancer.

The chain combines TRBV20-1 with TRBJ1-1, with a weak D call TRBD1 (6 bases). The CDR3 extends over 15 amino acids. V was cut by 6 bases and J by 8 bases, with 25 bases left in between. CDR1 and CDR2 from the germline V gene are DFQATT and SNEGSKA (reference sequence). The CDR3 coding sequence is TGCAGTGCCGGGGGATCCTGGACAGCGGCTACCGAAGCTTTCTTT. Translating gives CSAGGSWTAATEAFF.

In the case of this clonotype: The final CDR3 position lacks the conserved phenylalanine or tryptophan, pointing to a likely read error. The V call is TRBV10-3, the J call TRBJ1-4; D gene ambiguous. CDR3 length: 12 amino acids. Germline-derived CDR1 and CDR2 are ENHRY and SYGVKD. Trimming cost V 6 bases and J 6 bases, with 8 bases left between them. The chain's CDR3 is CAIREGYEKLFY. As DNA, the CDR3 is TGTGCCATCAGAGAGGGCTATGAAAAACTGTTTTAT.

This clonotype was seen many times. The CDR3 spells CASSRQGPYEQYF. The CDR3 DNA is TGTGCCAGCAGCAGACAGGGCCCCTACGAGCAGTACTTC. V is TRBV6-6 and J is TRBJ2-7, with 7 bases fitting TRBD1. The ends lost 6 bases at V and 2 bases at J; junction bases unmatched: 4. Germline CDR1 is MNHNY and CDR2 is SVGAGI (reference sequence). The CDR3 extends over 13 amino acids.

This clonotype was detected only a few times. The chain combines TRBV29-1 with TRBJ2-3, with TRBD2 as a possible D gene (5 bases). CDR1 is SQVTM, CDR2 ANQGSEA, per germline. The CDR3 has 14 amino acids. V gave up 3 bases and J gave up 5 bases, with 15 bases separating them. As DNA, the CDR3 is TGCAGCGTTGAGGAGGAGAGGTTGGGAGATACGCAGTATTTT. It translates to CSVEEERLGDTQYF.

The J gene is TRBJ2-7, the V gene TRBV5-5, with 9 positions matching TRBD2. The J segment lost 3 bases and the V segment lost 0 bases, leaving 7 bases of the junction unmatched. Per the germline V gene, CDR1 is SGHKS and CDR2 is YYEKEE (reference sequence). CDR3 length: 16 residues. CDR3 DNA: TGTGCCAGCAGCTTGGGACTAGCGGAGAGCTACTACGAGCAGTACTTC. Translation: CASSLGLAESYYEQYF.

On this clonotype itself: Relative to the germline gene, one junction end is altered; a read error may explain this. The chain is built from TRBV5-1 and TRBJ2-3; 14 bases match TRBD2. CDR3 length: 17 residues. CDR1 SGHRS and CDR2 YFSETQ come from the germline V gene. Here the CDR3 DNA reads TGCACCAGCAGTGGGGGACTAGCGGGAGTCACCGCAGATACGCAGTATTTT. This codes for CTSSGGLAGVTADTQYF.

This clonotype was counted at least ten times. The rearrangement links TRBV10-3 to TRBJ2-7, with a possible D match to TRBD1 (6 bases). Germline CDR1 reads ENHRY; CDR2 reads SYGVKD. The CDR3 has 17 amino acids. V was cut by 5 bases and J by 2 bases, with 22 bases left in between. The CDR3 DNA follows: TGTGCCATCAGTCCTGGGGGACACTCAAAAGGGACCTACGAGCAGTACGTC. The encoded protein is CAISPGGHSKGTYEQYV.

In its sample, this clonotype was seen many times. The V gene is TRBV28, the J gene TRBJ2-7; 10 bases line up with TRBD1. V was clipped by 6 bases and J by 4 bases; unmatched bases: 6. This CDR3 has 14 amino acids. From germline, CDR1 is MDHEN and CDR2 SYDVKM. The CDR3 coding sequence is TGTGCCAGCAGACTCCCGGGACAGGGGTACGAGCAGTACTTC. Residues: CASRLPGQGYEQYF.

At least ten counts were recorded for this clonotype. This sequence joins TRBV4-2 and TRBJ1-5; D possibly corresponds to TRBD1 (6 bases). The germline V gene has CDR1 LGHNA and CDR2 YNFKEQ. This CDR3 is 18 amino acids long. Trimming cost V 4 bases and J 0 bases, with 19 bases left between them. The CDR3 coding sequence is TGTGCCAGCAGCCGAGGGGGTTTTAGCGGTATTAGCAATCAGCCCCAGCATTTT. The encoded protein is CASSRGGFSGISNQPQHF.

This clonotype was seen ten or more times. The rearrangement uses TRBV20-1 and TRBJ2-1; 10 bases are shared with TRBD2. The CDR3 totals 14 residues. Per the germline V gene, CDR1 is DFQATT and CDR2 is SNEGSKA (reference sequence). V gave up 1 base and J gave up 7 bases; unmatched junction bases: 4. The CDR3 region is CSARVSGRRNEQFF. In DNA form, the CDR3 reads TGCAGTGCTAGAGTTAGCGGGAGGAGAAATGAGCAGTTCTTC.

A note on this clonotype: A clone one base away is much larger, so this may be a read error. V is TRBV6-6 and J is TRBJ2-3, with 7 bases matching TRBD2. The CDR3 runs 17 residues. Germline V gives CDR1 MNHNY, CDR2 SVGAGI (reference sequence). The CDR3 DNA reads TGTGCCAGCAGTTACTCGGTGGGAGGGCCAGGGTCAGATACGCATTATTTT. Its protein product is CASSYSVGGPGSDTHYF.